The next 22 T cell receptor beta chains were all read from a single sample in a study of metastatic and nonmetastatic thyroid tumors. Every patient underwent thyroid surgery untreated. TCRdb re-called the PCR reads through MiXCR. The data contain 15,000 to 17,000 clones, 3.5% to 4.5% of them singletons. The sample taken for sequencing was tumor tissue. These receptors were collected from a female donor with papillary thyroid cancer or a benign thyroid nodule (not recorded which). Some clones in this sample may be carry-over from other donors' samples.

The chain recombines TRBV6-1 with TRBJ2-6; weak D call: TRBD2 (5 bases). The germline CDR1 and CDR2 sequences are MNHNS and SASEGT. CDR3 length: 19 residues. Trimming pared 4 bases from V and 0 bases from J, leaving 19 bases between. CDR3 sequence: CASSVFFFAGNSGANVLTF. Written as DNA, the CDR3 is TGTGCCAGCAGTGTTTTTTTTTTTGCCGGGAACTCTGGGGCCAACGTCCTGACTTTC.

V gene TRBV27 combines with J gene TRBJ2-7; either TRBD1 or TRBD2 may supply D (5 bases each). Trimming removed 5 bases at V and 4 bases at J, with 18 bases between. Germline V gene data show CDR1 as MNHEY and CDR2 as SMNVEV (reference sequence). CDR3 length: 15 amino acids. Here the CDR3 DNA reads TGTGCCAGCAGTGAAGAAGGGGAGTCCACTTACGAGCAGTACTTC. It translates to CASSEEGESTYEQYF.

This clone has just a few counts. The rearrangement links TRBV20-1 to TRBJ2-7; D perhaps matches TRBD1 (5 bases). The ends were cut back, 3 bases at V and 3 bases at J, with 12 bases in the middle. CDR3 size: 13 residues. Per the germline V gene, CDR1 is DFQATT and CDR2 is SNEGSKA (reference sequence). CDR3 nucleotide sequence: TGCAGTGCTAGGCCAGGGTACGGCTACGAGCAGTACTTC. As protein: CSARPGYGYEQYF.

This clone was counted only a few times. V gene TRBV6-1 combines with J gene TRBJ2-7; 7 bases line up with TRBD1. CDR1 is MNHNS and CDR2 is SASEGT in the germline V gene. The CDR3 loop spans 15 amino acids. V dropped 2 bases and J dropped 2; count of bases not matched to a gene: 6. The CDR3 region has the DNA TGTGCCAGCAGTGAATTCCCACAGGGGACCTACGAGCAGTACTTC. This encodes CASSEFPQGTYEQYF.

CDR3 nucleotides: TGTGCCAGCAGCTCGACAGGTTTAGGCTATGGCTACACCTTC. Translated: CASSSTGLGYGYTF. This rearrangement joins TRBV5-8 to TRBJ1-2; D is perhaps TRBD1 (6 bases). There are 14 residues in the CDR3. V lost 3 bases to trimming and J lost 4 bases, with 13 bases between them. The germline CDR1 and CDR2 sequences are SGHTS and YDEGEE. Full variable domain (outside the CDR3, taken from reference TRBV5-8 and TRBJ1-2): EAGVTQSPTHLIKTRGQQATLRCSPISGHTSVYWYQQALGLGLQFLLWYDEGEERNRGNFPPRFSGRQFPNYSSELNVNALELEDSALYLCASSSTGLGYGYTFGSGTRLTVV.

This clone has just a few counts. V is TRBV2 and J is TRBJ1-2; 7 bases align to TRBD1. In germline, CDR1 is SNHLY, CDR2 FYNNEI. The CDR3 length is 13 residues. V trimming: 6 bases; J trimming: 5 bases; junction bases outside the gene matches: 6. CDR3 coding DNA: TGTGCCAGCAGGAGGCCAGGGGGTTATGGCTACACCTTC. It codes for CASRRPGGYGYTF.

The chain employs TRBV28 and TRBJ1-6; D gene uncertain. V was clipped by 3 bases and J by 0 bases, with 15 bases between them. In germline, CDR1 is MDHEN, CDR2 SYDVKM. The CDR3 spans 18 residues. The CDR3 reads CASSFGQAKSSYNSPLHF. The CDR3 bases are TGTGCCAGCAGTTTCGGGCAGGCAAAGAGCTCCTATAATTCACCCCTCCACTTT.

This clone was counted a few times. CDR3 DNA sequence: TGTGCCAGCAGTGATTGGGACACTGAAGCTTTCTTT. Protein: CASSDWDTEAFF. The gene calls are TRBV25-1 and TRBJ1-1; D is unresolved. The length of the CDR3 is 12 residues. Germline V gives CDR1 MGHDK, CDR2 SYGVNS. The V end was cut by 3 bases, the J end by 3 bases, with 5 bases between.

In this sample, this clone turned up a few times. V is TRBV6-1 and J is TRBJ2-3; D gene unclear. Trimming stripped 3 bases from V and 1 base from J, with 11 bases between. CDR1 MNHNS and CDR2 SASEGT come from the germline V gene. The CDR3 contains 15 residues. The CDR3 bases are TGTGCCAGCAGTGAGCCGGCACTCCGCACAGATACGCAGTATTTT. Translation: CASSEPALRTDTQYF.

The gene calls are TRBV6-2 or TRBV6-3 and TRBJ2-1; 8 nucleotides align to TRBD1. Germline CDR1 and CDR2: MNHEY and SVGEGT. The length of the CDR3 is 14 residues. The J segment lost 4 bases and the V segment lost 5 bases, leaving 4 bases of the junction unmatched. Here the CDR3 reads CASSGTGDYNEQFF. The CDR3 nucleotides are TGTGCCAGCAGTGGGACAGGCGATTACAATGAGCAGTTCTTC.

This clone was counted only a few times. This chain connects TRBV27 to TRBJ2-3; no clear D. Trimming took 7 bases from V and 2 from J, leaving 13 bases between them. Germline loops: CDR1 MNHEY, CDR2 SMNVEV (reference sequence). This CDR3 spans 14 amino acids. CDR3 loop: CASTMDRTTDTQYF. The CDR3 DNA reads TGTGCCAGCACCATGGACCGCACCACAGATACGCAGTATTTT.

This clone was detected only a few times. Being one base from a much bigger clone, this may be a read error. The same CDR3 also results from other DNA sequences found in this sample. V gene TRBV27 combines with J gene TRBJ2-2, with D unclear. Germline V lookup: CDR1 MNHEY, CDR2 SMNVEV (reference sequence). The ends were cut back, 2 bases at V and 2 bases at J, with 6 bases in the middle. The CDR3 spans 14 residues. The DNA for the CDR3 is TGTGCCAGCAGTTTAACAGCTAACACCGGGGAGCTGTTTTTT. This codes for CASSLTANTGELFF.

In this sample, this clone turned up a few times. In DNA form, the CDR3 reads TGTGCCAGCAGTTTTGGGGGGATATGGCGAGTTACCTACGAGCAGTACTTC. Its translation: CASSFGGIWRVTYEQYF. This sequence joins TRBV28 and TRBJ2-7; D perhaps matches TRBD2 (6 bases). Germline lookup yields CDR1 MDHEN and CDR2 SYDVKM. V shed 3 bases and J shed 2 bases, with 20 bases lying between them. The CDR3 spans 17 residues.

The rearrangement joins TRBV6-5 to TRBJ1-5, with D possibly TRBD1 on 6 matching bases. The CDR3 is made up of 15 amino acids. The germline V and J ends were trimmed by 0 bases and 4 bases, with 10 bases remaining between them. Germline V gives CDR1 MNHEY, CDR2 SVGAGI. The CDR3 is CASSYSGGPNQPQHF. The DNA of the CDR3 is TGTGCCAGCAGTTACTCGGGGGGGCCTAATCAGCCCCAGCATTTT.

The chain couples TRBV20-1 to TRBJ2-5; the match to TRBD2 covers 8 bases. Germline V gene data show CDR1 as DFQATT and CDR2 as SNEGSKA (reference sequence). The CDR3 sequence is 14 residues long. V trimming: 8 bases; J trimming: 2 bases; junction bases outside the gene matches: 10. CDR3 sequence: CSTWRGVWQETQYF. CDR3 in DNA: TGCAGTACCTGGCGGGGGGTGTGGCAAGAGACCCAGTACTTC.

This clone was picked up a small number of times. The DNA for the CDR3 is TGTGCCAGCGGGGCTGATTCACCCCTCCACTTT. Its translation: CASGADSPLHF. The chain joins TRBV28 to TRBJ1-6; D possibly corresponds to TRBD1 (5 bases). The CDR3 contains 11 residues. The germline V gene has CDR1 MDHEN and CDR2 SYDVKM. Deletions cut 8 bases from V and 8 bases from J, with 7 bases between.

The CDR3 sequence: CASSIWEGDEQFF. CDR3 nucleotides: TGTGCCAGTAGTATATGGGAAGGGGATGAGCAGTTCTTC. V usage is TRBV19 and J usage is TRBJ2-1, with a weak D call TRBD1 (5 bases). Per the germline V gene, CDR1 is LNHDA and CDR2 is SQIVND (reference sequence). The CDR3 covers 13 residues. With 2 bases removed from V and 8 bases from J, the gap between germline ends came to 10 bases.

This clone rates as medium-sized. The chain links TRBV20-1 to TRBJ1-1; D is possibly TRBD1 (6 bases). V was shortened by 4 bases and J by 5 bases, with 11 bases between the two germline ends. The length of the CDR3 is 12 residues. Germline V lookup: CDR1 DFQATT, CDR2 SNEGSKA (reference sequence). The CDR3 region has the DNA TGCAGTGCTACGAACAGGGAGACTGAAGCTTTCTTT. This encodes CSATNRETEAFF.

The sample holds a few counts of this clone. V gene TRBV2 combines with J gene TRBJ2-1; TRBD1 is a possible D gene (6 bases). Trimming pared 2 bases from V and 4 bases from J, leaving 6 bases between. Germline CDR1 is SNHLY and CDR2 is FYNNEI. This CDR3 contains 13 residues. In nucleotides, the CDR3 is TGTGCCAGCAGTGAAACAGGGTACAATGAGCAGTTCTTC. Its protein is CASSETGYNEQFF.

The CDR3 bases are TGTGCCAGCAGTCTACAGATAGGGATAGGGGATGAGCAGTTCTTC. Protein: CASSLQIGIGDEQFF. The chain has TRBV28 and TRBJ2-1; maybe TRBD1 (5 bases). From germline, CDR1 is MDHEN and CDR2 SYDVKM. The CDR3 is 15 amino acids. The germline V and J ends were trimmed by 5 bases and 8 bases, with 19 bases remaining between them.

By sample share, this clone is large. The J gene is TRBJ1-1, the V gene TRBV12-3 or TRBV12-4; tentatively, D is TRBD1 (6 bases). The CDR3 extends over 12 amino acids. Between the trimmed V and J ends, which lost 4 bases and 12 bases, there was a span of 15 bases. CDR3: CASSSSGVRTFF. CDR3 coding DNA: TGTGCCAGCAGTTCCTCAGGGGTCAGGACTTTCTTT.

This clone turned up a few times. The V gene is TRBV7-6, the J gene TRBJ1-5, with D possibly TRBD1 on 5 matching bases. CDR3 length equals 14 residues. The germline V and J ends were trimmed by 9 bases and 7 bases, with 19 bases remaining between them. Per germline, CDR1 SGHVS and CDR2 FNYEAQ. The CDR3 DNA reads as TGTGCCAGGGCACGGTGGGGGGGGTACCAGCCCCAGCATTTT. Amino acid sequence: CARARWGGYQPQHF. Drawing the rest from reference TRBV7-6 and TRBJ1-5, the complete variable domain is GAGVSQSPRYKVTKRGQDVALRCDPISGHVSLYWYRQALGQGPEFLTYFNYEAQQDKSGLPNDRFSAERPEGSISTLTIQRTEQRDSAMYRCARARWGGYQPQHFGDGTRLSIL.